This T cell receptor beta chain was recorded in a study of blood T cell repertoires in COVID-19. This table comes from immunoSEQ multiplex PCR, and its TCRdb copy is limited to in-frame clones, with some not included. The sample includes around 240,000 clones, around 80% of them seen just once. CDR1 and CDR2 (germline): LNHDA, SQIVND (reference sequence). V was cut by 8 bases and J by 4 bases, with 8 bases left in between. The CDR3 is made up of 11 amino acids. This clone was seen just once. The V call is TRBV19, the J call TRBJ1-2; D is undetermined. This receptor was obtained from an elderly woman with acute or convalescent COVID-19. Sequenced sample: peripheral blood. CDR3 region: CASGRSYGYTF. CDR3 in DNA: TGTGCCAGTGGGAGGAGCTATGGCTACACCTTC.